This TCR beta chain is from a study of regulatory T cells in long-lasting Graves disease. This clonotype has a count of ten or more. The CDR3 consists of 12 residues. The germline V and J ends were trimmed by 5 bases and 3 bases, with 7 bases remaining between them. Time point in this sample: persistent/refractory GD, antithyroid drugs over 5 years with positive TRAb. Isolated PBMC RNA provided the starting material for the TCR library. Libraries of TCR beta came from iRepertoire HTBI primers plus Arm-PCR of CDR3 regions. TCRdb re-called the multiplex PCR reads with MiXCR, one entry per CDR3 protein. The data hold hundreds of thousands of distinct CDR3 sequences, with 25% to 35% observed a single time.

The sequence derives from a female donor with Graves disease. The material sequenced was peripheral blood mononuclear cells (PBMCs), taken when the disease was refractory, from a patient treated with antithyroid drugs. This rearrangement joins TRBV12-3 or TRBV12-4 to TRBJ1-1; D call uncertain. In DNA form, the CDR3 reads TGTGCCAGCAGTCCCCAACACACTGAAGCTTTCTTT. Amino acids: CASSPQHTEAFF.